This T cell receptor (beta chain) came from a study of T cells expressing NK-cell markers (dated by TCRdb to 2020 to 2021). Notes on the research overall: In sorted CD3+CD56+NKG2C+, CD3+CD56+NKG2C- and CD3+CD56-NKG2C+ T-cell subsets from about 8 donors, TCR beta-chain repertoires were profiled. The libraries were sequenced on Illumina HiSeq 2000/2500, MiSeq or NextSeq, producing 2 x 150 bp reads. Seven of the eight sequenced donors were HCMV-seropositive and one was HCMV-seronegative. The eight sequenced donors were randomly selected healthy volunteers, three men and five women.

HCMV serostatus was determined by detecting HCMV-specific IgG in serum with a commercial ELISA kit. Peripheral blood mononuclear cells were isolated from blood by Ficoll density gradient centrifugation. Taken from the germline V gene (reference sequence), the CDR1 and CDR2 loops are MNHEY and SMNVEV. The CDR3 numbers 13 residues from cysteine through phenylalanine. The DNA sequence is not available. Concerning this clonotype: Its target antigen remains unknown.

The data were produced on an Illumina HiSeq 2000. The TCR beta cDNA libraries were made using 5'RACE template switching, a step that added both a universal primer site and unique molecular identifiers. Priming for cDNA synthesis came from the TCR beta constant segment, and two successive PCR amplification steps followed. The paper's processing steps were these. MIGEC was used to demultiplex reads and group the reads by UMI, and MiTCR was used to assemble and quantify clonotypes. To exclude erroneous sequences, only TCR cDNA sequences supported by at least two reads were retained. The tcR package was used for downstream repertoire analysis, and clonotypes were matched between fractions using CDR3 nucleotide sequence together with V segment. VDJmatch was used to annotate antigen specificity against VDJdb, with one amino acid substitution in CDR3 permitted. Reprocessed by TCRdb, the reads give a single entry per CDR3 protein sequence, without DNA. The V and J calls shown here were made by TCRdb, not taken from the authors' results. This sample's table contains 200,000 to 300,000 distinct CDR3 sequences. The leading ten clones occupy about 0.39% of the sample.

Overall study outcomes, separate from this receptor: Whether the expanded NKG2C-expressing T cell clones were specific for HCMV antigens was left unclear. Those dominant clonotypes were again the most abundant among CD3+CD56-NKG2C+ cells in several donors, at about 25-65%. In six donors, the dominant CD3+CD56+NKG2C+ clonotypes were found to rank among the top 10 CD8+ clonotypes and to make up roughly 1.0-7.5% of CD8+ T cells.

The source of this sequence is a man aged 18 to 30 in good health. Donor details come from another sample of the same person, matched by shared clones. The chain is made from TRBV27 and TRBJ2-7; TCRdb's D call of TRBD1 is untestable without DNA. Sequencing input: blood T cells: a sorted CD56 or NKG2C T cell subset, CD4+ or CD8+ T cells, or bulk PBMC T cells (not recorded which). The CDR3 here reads CASSSLRQDEQYF.